Shown below are 3 T cell receptor beta chains from a single sample sequenced in a study of shared clonotypes between healthy human individuals. CD8 cells classed as naive were CD45RO-negative and positively selected for CCR7, excluding terminally differentiated effector memory CD45RA+ cells. TCRdb keeps only in-frame clones here, not all; method: immunoSEQ multiplex PCR. The sample shows millions of clones, around 93% of them seen only once. Sequencing was done on a sample of naive CD8+ T cells from PBMCs. Every receptor here comes from a man between 18 and 35 years old in good health. Some clones in this sample may be carry-over from other donors' samples.

A word on this clone: The same CDR3 arises from other DNA sequences in this sample as well. The chain links TRBV7-9 to TRBJ1-2, with 7 bases fitting TRBD1. The CDR3 runs 14 residues. CDR1 and CDR2 (germline): SEHNR, FQNEAQ (reference sequence). After removal of 1 base from V and 4 bases from J, the junction contained 3 bases not matched to a gene. The CDR3 loop is CASSLVGTAYGYTF. In nucleotides, the CDR3 is TGTGCCAGCAGCTTAGTGGGGACAGCCTATGGCTACACCTTC.

This clone was counted a few times. V usage is TRBV7-9 and J usage is TRBJ1-1; perhaps TRBD1 as D (5 bases). The CDR3 length is 13 residues. The germline CDR1 and CDR2 sequences are SEHNR and FQNEAQ (reference sequence). The germline V and J ends were trimmed by 2 bases and 8 bases, with 12 bases remaining between them. The CDR3 is CASSLSFAGEAFF. The CDR3 bases are TGTGCCAGCAGCTTATCCTTCGCAGGGGAAGCTTTCTTT.

CDR3: CASSLTGQGPGERFF. The CDR3 DNA follows: TGTGCCAGCAGCCTGACGGGACAGGGACCCGGAGAGAGGTTCTTT. This rearrangement joins TRBV14 to TRBJ1-1; 9 bases are a match to TRBD1. V lost 4 bases to trimming and J lost 14 bases; unmatched junction nucleotides: 17. CDR3 length: 15 residues. CDR1 and CDR2 from the germline V gene are SGHDN and FVKESK. The variable domain in full, with the rest retrieved from reference TRBV14 and TRBJ1-1, is EAGVTQFPSHSVIEKGQTVTLRCDPISGHDNLYWYRRVMGKEIKFLLHFVKESKQDESGMPNNRFLAERTGGTYSTLKVQPAELEDSGVYFCASSLTGQGPGERFFGQGTRLTVV.